The clone carrying this T cell receptor beta chain was recorded only once. The study ran its PCR with 60 Vbeta and 13 Jbeta primers. Libraries were prepared by immunoSEQ multiplex PCR; TCRdb keeps only in-frame clonotypes and omits some of them. The sample records over 80,000 clones, about four fifths being singletons. The record originates from a study of cytomegalovirus exposure and HLA in healthy donors. The CDR3 loop spans 13 amino acids. Germline CDR1 and CDR2: LGHNT and FRNRAP. Trimming took off 6 bases at V and 2 bases at J, with 9 bases between the two ends. Material for sequencing was PBMCs. The receptor's source is a woman in her seventies in good health and CMV-seropositive. The chain combines TRBV12-5 with TRBJ2-3; TRBD2 is a possible D gene (6 bases). CDR3 in amino acids: CASGLAPTDTQYF. In DNA, the CDR3 is TGTGCTAGTGGACTAGCACCCACAGATACGCAGTATTTT. Filled out from reference TRBV12-5 and TRBJ2-3, the complete variable domain reads DARVTQTPRHKVTEMGQEVTMRCQPILGHNTVFWYRQTMMQGLELLAYFRNRAPLDDSGMPKDRFSAEMPDATLATLKIQPSEPRDSAVYFCASGLAPTDTQYFGPGTRLTVL.